This entry lists 32 T cell receptor beta chains sequenced from one sample in a study of cytomegalovirus exposure and HLA in healthy donors. The PCR was carried out with 60 Vbeta primers and 13 Jbeta primers. TCRdb's copy holds only in-frame clones and misses some; the assay was immunoSEQ multiplex PCR. The sample holds over 150,000 clones, roughly 80% seen once. Material for sequencing was PBMCs. These receptors were collected from a male donor in good health and CMV-seronegative.

CDR3 DNA sequence: TGTGCCAGCAGCGTGTCGACAGGGGGGATGTATGGCTACACCTTC. It is translated as CASSVSTGGMYGYTF. The rearrangement joins TRBV9 to TRBJ1-2; the match to TRBD1 covers 9 bases. This CDR3 contains 15 residues. In germline, CDR1 is SGDLS, CDR2 YYNGEE. V was clipped by 2 bases and J by 5 bases; unmatched bases: 7. The whole variable domain, filled in from reference TRBV9 and TRBJ1-2, reads DSGVTQTPKHLITATGQRVTLRCSPRSGDLSVYWYQQSLDQGLQFLIQYYNGEERAKGNILERFSAQQFPDLHSELNLSSLELGDSALYFCASSVSTGGMYGYTFGSGTRLTVV.

This clone was seen a handful of times. This chain links TRBV5-1 with TRBJ1-3; D unresolved. V was cut by 0 bases and J by 4 bases, with 11 bases left in between. The CDR3 contains 15 residues. CDR1 is SGHRS and CDR2 is YFSETQ in the germline V gene. The CDR3 sequence: CASSLDVSPGNTIYF. In nucleotides, the CDR3 is TGCGCCAGCAGCTTGGATGTCAGTCCCGGAAACACCATATATTTT.

CDR3 nucleotides: TGTGCCAGCTCATCTCTAGCGGGAGCGAACGCCTACGAGCAGTACTTC. Translated: CASSSLAGANAYEQYF. The gene calls are TRBV18 and TRBJ2-7; 10 bases are shared with TRBD2. Trimming took 5 bases from V and 2 from J; bases not matched to a gene: 9. CDR1 KGHSH and CDR2 LQKENI come from the germline V gene. The CDR3 contains 16 residues.

The chain couples TRBV5-1 to TRBJ2-7; TRBD2 matches 8 bases. The ends lost 0 bases at V and 6 bases at J; junction bases unmatched: 5. Germline V gene sequence: CDR1 SGHRS, CDR2 YFSETQ. The CDR3 totals 14 residues. The CDR3 region is CASSLGSGGREQYF. The CDR3 DNA follows: TGCGCCAGCAGCTTGGGCTCGGGGGGGCGCGAGCAGTACTTC. The whole variable domain, remainder taken from reference TRBV5-1 and TRBJ2-7, is KAGVTQTPRYLIKTRGQQVTLSCSPISGHRSVSWYQQTPGQGLQFLFEYFSETQRNKGNFPGRFSGRQFSNSRSEMNVSTLELGDSALYLCASSLGSGGREQYFGPGTRLTVT.

The chain is built from TRBV11-3 and TRBJ2-5; D gene unclear. Germline-derived CDR1 and CDR2 are SGHNT and YENEEA. V lost 5 bases and J 3 bases, leaving 13 bases between the germline ends. The CDR3 is made up of 14 amino acids. The CDR3 sequence: CASSPSASEETQYF. CDR3 nucleotide sequence: TGTGCCAGCAGCCCCTCCGCCTCGGAAGAGACCCAGTACTTC. The whole variable domain, remainder taken from reference TRBV11-3 and TRBJ2-5, is EAGVVQSPRYKIIEKKQPVAFWCNPISGHNTLYWYLQNLGQGPELLIRYENEEAVDDSQLPKDRFSAERLKGVDSTLKIQPAELGDSAVYLCASSPSASEETQYFGPGTRLLVL.

The rearrangement links TRBV4-1 to TRBJ2-5; TRBD2 matches at 12 bases. The CDR3 is 14 residues long. Trimming at V came to 9 bases and at J to 0 bases, leaving 2 bases not matched to a gene. Germline V gives CDR1 MGHRA, CDR2 YSYEKL. CDR3 region: CASSSGGDQETQYF. The CDR3 DNA follows: TGCGCCAGTTCTAGCGGGGGGGACCAAGAGACCCAGTACTTC.

The chain uses TRBV2 and TRBJ1-2; a weak D match, TRBD1 (6 bases). V lost 6 bases and J lost 7, with 15 bases in between. Germline loops: CDR1 SNHLY, CDR2 FYNNEI. The CDR3 is made up of 13 amino acids. CDR3 DNA: TGTGCCAGCAGCTTACAGGGTTCCCTTGGCTACACCTTC. This gives the protein CASSLQGSLGYTF.

The rearrangement links TRBV10-3 to TRBJ2-5, with D possibly matching TRBD1 (6 bases). CDR3 size: 13 residues. Germline CDR1 reads ENHRY; CDR2 reads SYGVKD. The ends were cut back, 6 bases at V and 3 bases at J, with 11 bases in the middle. CDR3 sequence: CAISPGEKETQYF. As DNA, the CDR3 is TGTGCCATCAGCCCAGGGGAAAAAGAGACCCAGTACTTC.

This clone was observed once. V and J are TRBV29-1 and TRBJ2-5, with 7 bases aligning to TRBD2. With V trimmed by 3 bases and J by 4 bases, 11 bases remained unmatched. The CDR3 extends over 15 amino acids. The germline V gene has CDR1 SQVTM and CDR2 ANQGSEA. The CDR3 loop reads CSVEVLANTRETQYF. CDR3 bases: TGCAGCGTTGAGGTACTAGCGAACACAAGAGAGACCCAGTACTTC.

With regard to this clone: The same CDR3 is also encoded by other DNA sequences in this sample. The chain links TRBV6-6 to TRBJ1-1; D perhaps matches TRBD1 (6 bases). V shed 2 bases and J shed 1 base, with 8 bases lying between them. In germline, CDR1 is MNHNY, CDR2 SVGAGI (reference sequence). The CDR3 has 14 amino acids. In DNA, the CDR3 is TGTGCCAGCAGTTACGGCAGGGGGAACACTGAAGCTTTCTTT. This sequence encodes CASSYGRGNTEAFF.

This clone was seen only once. The chain carries TRBV19 and TRBJ2-6, with TRBD1 as a possible D gene (5 bases). Germline loops: CDR1 LNHDA, CDR2 SQIVND (reference sequence). V lost 11 bases and J lost 2, with 19 bases in between. The CDR3 totals 16 residues. Written as DNA, the CDR3 is TGTGCCTCTTCAGGCCCAGGGAAAGCTGGGGCCAACGTCCTGACTTTC. Translated: CASSGPGKAGANVLTF. Full variable domain (rest looked up from reference TRBV19 and TRBJ2-6): DGGITQSPKYLFRKEGQNVTLSCEQNLNHDAMYWYRQDPGQGLRLIYYSQIVNDFQKGDIAEGYSVSREKKESFPLTVTSAQKNPTAFYLCASSGPGKAGANVLTFGAGSRLTVL.

The chain couples TRBV19 to TRBJ2-5, with 10 bases lining up with TRBD2. V lost 6 bases to trimming and J lost 3 bases; unmatched junction nucleotides: 4. Germline CDR1 LNHDA, CDR2 SQIVND (reference sequence). The CDR3 is 14 residues long. In DNA form, the CDR3 reads TGTGCCAGTAGACTAGCGGGGAAAGAAGAGACCCAGTACTTC. This translates into CASRLAGKEETQYF.

This chain joins TRBV6-1 and TRBJ2-3, with 10 bases fitting TRBD2. The CDR3 sequence is 14 residues long. After removal of 5 bases from V and 1 base from J, the junction contained 0 bases not matched to a gene. CDR1 is MNHNS, CDR2 SASEGT, per germline. The CDR3 DNA follows: TGTGCCAGCAGTAGCGGGAGGGGCACAGATACGCAGTATTTT. Protein product: CASSSGRGTDTQYF.

The chain uses TRBV15 and TRBJ1-1; D call uncertain. This CDR3 contains 19 residues. Germline values: CDR1 LNHNV, CDR2 YYDKDF (reference sequence). The V gene lost 1 base and the J gene lost 0 bases, with 21 bases spanning the gap. The CDR3 loop is CATSRVDKKGGLLNTEAFF. DNA for the CDR3: TGTGCCACCAGCAGAGTTGACAAGAAAGGAGGGCTTCTGAACACTGAAGCTTTCTTT.

The chain combines TRBV28 with TRBJ1-2, with 8 bases aligning to TRBD1. Germline V gene sequence: CDR1 MDHEN, CDR2 SYDVKM. V gave up 6 bases and J gave up 0 bases; unmatched junction bases: 6. This CDR3 region has 15 residues. The CDR3, as DNA: TGTGCCAGCAGCCTGCCGGGACAGGCTAACTATGGCTACACCTTC. Residues: CASSLPGQANYGYTF.

Remarks on this clone: Relative to the germline gene, one junction end is altered; a read error may explain this. V is TRBV7-7 and J is TRBJ2-5, with TRBD1 matching 8 bases. The germline CDR1 and CDR2 sequences are SSHAT and FNYEAQ (reference sequence). This CDR3 is built from 14 residues. The CDR3 loop reads CASSLGQGLETQYF. The CDR3 bases are TGTGCTAGCAGCTTAGGACAGGGTCTGGAGACCCAGTACTTC.

This clone was counted between two and nine times. The rearrangement joins TRBV5-1 to TRBJ1-5; D gene unclear. Trimming removed 0 bases at V and 6 bases at J, with 16 bases between. Germline V lookup: CDR1 SGHRS, CDR2 YFSETQ. This CDR3 has 16 amino acids. The CDR3 loop is CASSLEGGNPIQPQHF. DNA for the CDR3: TGCGCCAGCAGCTTGGAGGGAGGGAACCCTATTCAGCCCCAGCATTTT.

The CDR3 loop is CASSVGAGSNTEAFF. CDR3 sequence (DNA): TGTGCCAGCAGCGTAGGGGCAGGTTCGAACACTGAAGCTTTCTTT. V and J are TRBV9 and TRBJ1-1, with D hard to call. This CDR3 has 15 residues. V gave up 0 bases and J gave up 1 base, with 10 bases separating them. Germline CDR1 and CDR2: SGDLS and YYNGEE. Full variable domain (remainder filled in from reference TRBV9 and TRBJ1-1): DSGVTQTPKHLITATGQRVTLRCSPRSGDLSVYWYQQSLDQGLQFLIQYYNGEERAKGNILERFSAQQFPDLHSELNLSSLELGDSALYFCASSVGAGSNTEAFFGQGTRLTVV.

This rearrangement joins TRBV9 to TRBJ2-5; 13 nucleotides match TRBD2. The V and J ends lost 3 bases and 5 bases, in that order; junction bases with no gene match: 7. Germline assignment: CDR1 SGDLS and CDR2 YYNGEE. This CDR3 has 16 amino acids. CDR3 coding DNA: TGTGCCAGCAGCGCACACCCGGGACTAGCGGGGGAGACCCAGTACTTC. It translates to CASSAHPGLAGETQYF.

CDR3 amino acids: CASSGQTYEQYF. Here the CDR3 DNA reads TGCGCCAGCTCGGGACAGACCTACGAGCAGTACTTC. This chain connects TRBV5-1 to TRBJ2-5, with 7 bases lining up with TRBD1. Gene TRBJ2-7 matches the end of the DNA better, so the J call may be wrong. The CDR3 length is 12 residues. Germline V gene data show CDR1 as SGHRS and CDR2 as YFSETQ.

The chain has TRBV11-1 and TRBJ2-7, with 10 bases that match TRBD2. Germline loops: CDR1 SGHAT, CDR2 FQDESV (reference sequence). This CDR3 is 16 amino acids long. The junction had 11 bases not matched to a gene; V was cut back by 5 bases and J by 4 bases. This CDR3 reads CASSPRLAGALYEQYF. As DNA, the CDR3 is TGTGCCAGCAGCCCAAGGCTAGCGGGAGCTTTATACGAGCAGTACTTC.

The chain links TRBV7-9 to TRBJ1-2, with 9 nucleotides matching TRBD1. The ends lost 6 bases at V and 2 bases at J; junction bases unmatched: 10. In germline, CDR1 is SEHNR, CDR2 FQNEAQ (reference sequence). There are 16 residues in the CDR3. CDR3 region: CASRPQGASGNYGYTF. The CDR3 region has the DNA TGTGCCAGCAGACCACAGGGGGCAAGTGGAAACTATGGCTACACCTTC.

V and J are TRBV7-6 and TRBJ2-7; 9 bases fit TRBD1. Germline CDR1 reads SGHVS; CDR2 reads FNYEAQ. V shed 5 bases, J shed 4 bases, and the junction held 6 bases outside the gene matches. This CDR3 is 14 amino acids long. CDR3 residues: CASSRGTGSYEQYF. The CDR3, as DNA: TGTGCCAGCAGCAGGGGGACAGGGTCGTACGAGCAGTACTTC.

The chain couples TRBV6-1 to TRBJ2-6; D is unclear. Germline V gene data show CDR1 as MNHNS and CDR2 as SASEGT. The V end lost 2 bases, the J end lost 3 bases, and 5 bases lay between the germline ends. This CDR3 contains 14 residues. The CDR3, as DNA: TGTGCCAGCAGTGAAACCGGTGGGGCCAACGTCCTGACTTTC. Translated, it gives CASSETGGANVLTF.

V gene TRBV7-3 combines with J gene TRBJ2-1; 16 nucleotides line up with TRBD2. CDR1 is SGHTA and CDR2 is FQGTGA in the germline V gene. The V gene end was trimmed by 4 bases and the J gene end by 0 bases; junction bases not matched to a gene: 6. This CDR3 contains 19 residues. This chain's CDR3 is CASSSSGTSGGGSYNEQFF. The CDR3 region has the DNA TGTGCCAGCAGCTCATCCGGGACTAGCGGGGGGGGCTCCTACAATGAGCAGTTCTTC.

The sample holds a few counts of this clone. The chain links TRBV7-9 to TRBJ2-3, with 10 bases matching TRBD2. Looked up from germline, CDR1 is SEHNR and CDR2 is FQNEAQ (reference sequence). The CDR3 spans 19 residues. With 2 bases clipped from V and 2 bases from J, the junction kept 13 bases outside the gene matches. In DNA, the CDR3 is TGTGCCAGCAGCTTATTTTCCCGGACTAGCGGACAGATCACAGATACGCAGTATTTT. This translates into CASSLFSRTSGQITDTQYF.

This chain connects TRBV28 to TRBJ2-5, with D uncertain. The ends were cut back, 3 bases at V and 2 bases at J, with 7 bases in the middle. The CDR3 has 13 amino acids. CDR1 and CDR2 (germline): MDHEN, SYDVKM. The CDR3 coding sequence is TGTGCCAGCAGTTTGTCGCGGCAAGAGACCCAGTACTTC. Its protein is CASSLSRQETQYF.

V gene TRBV28 combines with J gene TRBJ1-4; D unclear. The CDR3 consists of 15 residues. V lost 2 bases and J lost 7, with 14 bases in between. From germline, CDR1 is MDHEN and CDR2 SYDVKM. CDR3 bases: TGTGCCAGCAGTTTAATTTCGACTTGGAGTGAAAAACTGTTTTTT. Its translation is CASSLISTWSEKLFF.

The chain couples TRBV28 to TRBJ2-5; 8 bases match TRBD1. TRBJ2-7 matches the DNA end more closely, so the J call is doubtful. CDR3 length: 13 residues. The germline gives CDR1 MDHEN, CDR2 SYDVKM. The CDR3 is CASSQGAKYEQYF. CDR3 nucleotides: TGTGCCAGCAGCCAGGGGGCGAAGTACGAGCAGTACTTC.

This clone occurred a few times. CDR3 DNA: TGCGCCAGCAGCCGAGAAGGGAGAGAGACCCAGTACTTC. Translated, it gives CASSREGRETQYF. The V and J genes are TRBV5-1 and TRBJ2-5, with D possibly TRBD2 on 5 matching bases. V dropped 4 bases and J dropped 4 bases, with 11 bases sitting between them. CDR3 length: 13 amino acids. CDR1 SGHRS and CDR2 YFSETQ come from the germline V gene.

The J gene is TRBJ2-7, the V gene TRBV6-5; 9 bases line up with TRBD1. The junction had 3 bases not matched to a gene; V was cut back by 5 bases and J by 4 bases. Germline values: CDR1 MNHEY, CDR2 SVGAGI. The CDR3 totals 13 residues. The CDR3 spells CASSTGGFYEQYF. In DNA, the CDR3 is TGTGCCAGCAGTACAGGGGGCTTTTACGAGCAGTACTTC.

The genes are TRBV29-1 and TRBJ2-2; D call uncertain. This CDR3 region has 16 residues. From germline, CDR1 is SQVTM and CDR2 ANQGSEA. Trimming removed 4 bases at V and 0 bases at J, with 15 bases between. CDR3 coding DNA: TGCAGCGTTGGTACCCCCCGGTCCTCGAACACCGGGGAGCTGTTTTTT. Translating gives CSVGTPRSSNTGELFF.